The present TCR beta chain was sequenced within a study of blood T cells in healthy people across ages. General study findings and limits: Expanded clonotype changes were possibly confounded by unknown donor CMV status. A strong correlation was found between TCR beta diversity and the percentage of naive T cells.

V shed 6 bases and J shed 4 bases, with 21 bases lying between them. CDR3 length: 16 residues. CDR1 MNHEY and CDR2 SVGEGT come from the germline V gene. On this clonotype itself: The antigen remains unidentified.

For the second PCR, which ran for roughly 6 to 11 cycles, a sample-barcoded 5' primer and a J-beta primer mix were used. A template-switch adaptor containing 12 random nucleotides labeled each cDNA molecule. Using its own MiXCR run on the 5' RACE reads, TCRdb lists one record per CDR3 protein. Of over a million distinct CDR3 sequences in the sample, approximately 59% were seen once. V gene TRBV6-2 or TRBV6-3 combines with J gene TRBJ2-5, with a weak D call TRBD1 (5 bases). The sequence was obtained from a man aged 18 to 30 in good health. The sequenced sample was blood. CDR3 bases: TGTGCCAGCAGCCCCGACTTACTCGATAGGGGAGAGACCCAGTACTTC. This codes for CASSPDLLDRGETQYF.